Listed below are T cell receptor beta chains from one sample, sequenced in a study of T-cell memory formation after mild COVID-19. One entry per CDR3 protein results from TCRdb running MiXCR on the 5' RACE reads. The sample has 400,000 or so distinct CDR3 sequences, over 20% seen once; the top ten hold around 12%. Sequencing was performed on PBMCs or a T cell subset sorted from them (not recorded which). These receptors originate from an adult woman who had mild COVID-19 (a few samples of this study predate the infection). Cell type and time point are not known. Both conserved end residues are part of each CDR3. D genes are given only for firm matches. Some rows have no size entry. The others give once, few or many, or a class for an expanded clone.

j_gene: TRBJ2-1
d_gene: .
v_gene: TRBV2
abundance: .
CDR3nt: TGTGCCAGCGGGCAGGGACTCTACAATGAGCAGTTCTTC
CDR3aa: CASGQGLYNEQFF

j_gene: TRBJ2-7
d_gene: .
v_gene: TRBV5-1
abundance: many
CDR3nt: TGCGCCAGCAGCACCATTGGGACCCAAGGGGGCGAGCAGTACTTC
CDR3aa: CASSTIGTQGGEQYF

j_gene: TRBJ2-3
d_gene: TRBD2
v_gene: TRBV7-2
abundance: .
CDR3nt: TGTGCCAGCAGGTCTAGCGGGAGTACAGATACGCAGTATTTT
CDR3aa: CASRSSGSTDTQYF

j_gene: TRBJ2-2
d_gene: TRBD2
v_gene: TRBV12-3/TRBV12-4
abundance: few
CDR3nt: TGTGCCAGCAGTCGTCCGGGACTAGCGGGAGTAGGAACCGGGGAGCTGTTTTTT
CDR3aa: CASSRPGLAGVGTGELFF

j_gene: TRBJ2-1
d_gene: .
v_gene: TRBV20-1
abundance: few
CDR3nt: TGCAGTGCTAGTAGGTTAAGGAGAGACTACAATGAGCAGTTCTTC
CDR3aa: CSASRLRRDYNEQFF

j_gene: TRBJ1-1
d_gene: TRBD1
v_gene: TRBV12-3/TRBV12-4
abundance: .
CDR3nt: TGTGCCAGCAGCGTCGGGACAGGGGGCGCGGGGGTGATCTCTGAAGCTTTCTTT
CDR3aa: CASSVGTGGAGVISEAFF

j_gene: TRBJ2-1
d_gene: .
v_gene: TRBV11-3
abundance: .
CDR3nt: TGTGCCAGCAGCCTGCTGGTCAATGAGCAGTTCTTC
CDR3aa: CASSLLVNEQFF

j_gene: TRBJ2-2
d_gene: .
v_gene: TRBV4-3
abundance: .
CDR3nt: TGCGCCAGCAGCCAAGAAGGCGGGGAGCTGTTTTTT
CDR3aa: CASSQEGGELFF

j_gene: TRBJ2-7
d_gene: TRBD1
v_gene: TRBV10-2
abundance: .
CDR3nt: TGCGCCAGCCTCCCCTCAGCGGGACAGGGCTCCTACGAGCAGTACTTC
CDR3aa: CASLPSAGQGSYEQYF

j_gene: TRBJ2-3
d_gene: .
v_gene: TRBV28
abundance: few
CDR3nt: TGTGCCAGCAGGTTGACTGGCACGCAGTATTTT
CDR3aa: CASRLTGTQYF

j_gene: TRBJ2-2
d_gene: TRBD2
v_gene: TRBV5-1
abundance: many
CDR3nt: TGCGCCAGCAGCCCGACTAGCGTGAACACCGGGGAGCTGTTTTTT
CDR3aa: CASSPTSVNTGELFF

j_gene: TRBJ2-5
d_gene: .
v_gene: TRBV12-5
abundance: few
CDR3nt: TGTGCTAGTGGTCCCGGAGAGGGATCAGAGACCCAGTACTTC
CDR3aa: CASGPGEGSETQYF

j_gene: TRBJ1-3
d_gene: .
v_gene: TRBV12-3/TRBV12-4
abundance: .
CDR3nt: TGTGCCAGCAGTTTTCGTAGACCCTCTGGAAACACCATATATTTT
CDR3aa: CASSFRRPSGNTIYF

j_gene: TRBJ2-5
d_gene: TRBD1
v_gene: TRBV24-1
abundance: .
CDR3nt: TGTGCCACCAGTGACCCGGGGACAGGGAGGCACCAAGAGACCCAGTACTTC
CDR3aa: CATSDPGTGRHQETQYF